The rows below give T cell receptor beta chains drawn from one sample of a study of OX40 agonist ivuxolimab in advanced cancers. TCRdb keeps only in-frame clones here, not all; method: immunoSEQ multiplex PCR. The table has roughly 73,000 clones, 85% to 90% seen once. This specimen was CD4+ or CD8+ T cells sorted from blood, taken in a trial of the OX40 agonist ivuxolimab. The receptors were gathered from an adult with an advanced solid tumor such as melanoma, head and neck, liver or kidney cancer. The CDR3 runs from the conserved cysteine through the conserved F or W. The D gene is left open where the match is weak. For some rows the clone size is stated as once, few or many, or as a class when expanded; others skip it.

CDR3 protein	CDR3 DNA	V gene	J gene	clone size	D gene
CASSEAGIGSSTDTQYF	TGCGCCAGCAGTGAGGCGGGGATAGGATCTAGCACAGATACGCAGTATTTT	TRBV10-1	TRBJ2-3	.	.
CASSQGGQPQHF	TGTGCCAGCAGCCAGGGGGGACAGCCCCAGCATTTT	TRBV28	TRBJ1-5	.	TRBD1
CASSLRPYRGPYEQYF	TGTGCCAGCAGCTTAAGGCCTTACAGGGGTCCCTACGAGCAGTACTTC	TRBV11-3	TRBJ2-7	.	TRBD1
CASSENIRRYGYTF	TGTGCCAGCAGTGAAAACATTAGGCGATATGGCTACACCTTC	TRBV28	TRBJ1-2	.	.
CASSIREGQPQHF	TGTGCCAGTAGTATCAGGGAAGGTCAGCCCCAGCATTTT	TRBV19	TRBJ1-5	.	.
CASRSTSGTYNEQFF	TGTGCCAGCAGGTCCACTAGCGGCACCTACAATGAGCAGTTCTTC	TRBV5-4	TRBJ2-1	.	TRBD2
CASSQDAGVNEKLFF	TGTGCCAGCAGCCAAGATGCAGGGGTTAATGAAAAACTGTTTTTT	TRBV4-2	TRBJ1-4	.	.
CASSIQGTEAFF	TGTGCCAGTAGTATACAGGGCACTGAAGCTTTCTTT	TRBV19	TRBJ1-1	.	.
CASSPSLITGGYTEAFF	TGTGCCAGCTCACCAAGTCTTATAACAGGGGGCTACACTGAAGCTTTCTTT	TRBV18	TRBJ1-1	.	TRBD1
CASSFGTGHNQPQHF	TGTGCCAGTAGTTTCGGGACAGGCCACAATCAGCCCCAGCATTTT	TRBV19	TRBJ1-5	few	TRBD1
CAHKAAITYEQYF	TGTGCCCACAAAGCGGCCATAACCTACGAGCAGTACTTC	TRBV30	TRBJ2-7	.	.
CASSLALGVPHEAFF	TGCGCCAGCAGCTTGGCCTTGGGGGTCCCACATGAAGCTTTCTTT	TRBV5-1	TRBJ1-1	.	.
CAIMDKGDRGSYEQYF	TGTGCCATCATGGACAAGGGGGACAGAGGCTCCTACGAGCAGTACTTC	TRBV10-3	TRBJ2-7	.	TRBD1
CASARGATSTDTQYF	TGTGCCAGCGCCCGGGGGGCCACTAGCACAGATACGCAGTATTTT	TRBV6-1	TRBJ2-3	.	.
CASSARALGVNEQFF	TGTGCCAGCAGCGCAAGGGCCCTGGGGGTCAATGAGCAGTTCTTC	TRBV7-3	TRBJ2-1	.	.
CASSSPYGYTF	TGTGCCAGCAGTTCACCCTATGGCTACACCTTC	TRBV28	TRBJ1-2	.	.
CASSLRTQGDTEAFF	TGTGCCAGTAGTCTCCGGACCCAGGGGGACACTGAAGCTTTCTTT	TRBV19	TRBJ1-1	few	TRBD1
CASNPTGGGEQYF	TGTGCCAGTAACCCGACAGGGGGAGGTGAGCAGTACTTC	TRBV19	TRBJ2-5	.	TRBD1
CASSLDLSPLHF	TGTGCCAGCAGCTTAGATCTCTCACCCCTCCACTTT	TRBV11-2	TRBJ1-6	few	.
CASSLGGLEKLFF	TGTGCCAGCAGCTTGGGTGGTTTAGAAAAACTGTTTTTT	TRBV7-2	TRBJ1-4	few	.
CASSKKHSNQPQHF	TGTGCCAGTAGTAAGAAGCATAGCAATCAGCCCCAGCATTTT	TRBV19	TRBJ1-5	many	.
CASRGNSYNSPLHF	TGTGCCAGTAGGGGGAACTCCTATAATTCACCCCTCCACTTT	TRBV19	TRBJ1-6	.	.
CASSRTGGSYEQYF	TGTGCCAGCAGCCGCACTGGGGGGTCCTACGAGCAGTACTTC	TRBV11-2	TRBJ2-7	.	.
CASSVGTGYQPQHF	TGTGCCAGCAGCGTAGGGACAGGTTATCAGCCCCAGCATTTT	TRBV9	TRBJ1-5	.	TRBD1
CASSARDGAETQYF	TGTGCCAGCAGCGCCCGGGACGGAGCAGAGACCCAGTACTTC	TRBV5-6	TRBJ2-5	.	.
CASTTRGGKGYEQYF	TGCGCCAGCACGACGAGAGGAGGGAAGGGCTACGAGCAGTACTTC	TRBV10-2	TRBJ2-7	.	.
CASSPYRTNTGELFF	TGTGCCAGCAGTCCGTACAGGACGAACACCGGGGAGCTGTTTTTT	TRBV6-6	TRBJ2-2	.	.
CASSLAGHTGELFF	TGTGCCAGCAGCTTGGCGGGGCACACCGGGGAGCTGTTTTTT	TRBV11-2	TRBJ2-2	.	.
CASSISQGANSPLHF	TGTGCCAGTAGTATCAGCCAGGGGGCGAATTCACCCCTCCACTTT	TRBV19	TRBJ1-6	.	TRBD1
CASSDGSGRNQETQYF	TGTGCCAGCAGTGATGGGTCGGGCAGAAACCAAGAGACCCAGTACTTC	TRBV25-1	TRBJ2-5	.	.
CASSPLESLAPDEQYF	TGTGCCAGCTCACCGCTGGAGAGTTTAGCTCCGGACGAGCAGTACTTC	TRBV18	TRBJ2-7	few	.
CASSQETVSYGYTF	TGTGCCAGCAGCCAAGAAACGGTTTCCTATGGCTACACCTTC	TRBV7-2	TRBJ1-2	.	.
CASTRRTSDTEAFF	TGTGCCAGCACGAGACGCACCTCGGACACTGAAGCTTTCTTT	TRBV2	TRBJ1-1	.	.
CASSVGAVGANVLTF	TGTGCCAGCAGCGTAGGGGCAGTCGGGGCCAACGTCCTGACTTTC	TRBV9	TRBJ2-6	.	.
CASSIDGGRPEQYF	TGTGCCAGTAGTATAGACGGGGGCCGACCCGAGCAGTACTTC	TRBV19	TRBJ2-7	.	.
CASREQGAHEQYF	TGTGCCAGCAGGGAACAGGGGGCCCACGAGCAGTACTTC	TRBV9	TRBJ2-7	.	TRBD1
CASSSLWRGSPGYTF	TGTGCCAGCAGCTCGCTTTGGCGGGGCTCCCCTGGCTACACCTTC	TRBV11-2	TRBJ1-2	.	.
CASSAYKGFGELFF	TGTGCCAGCAGCGCCTATAAGGGGTTTGGGGAGCTGTTTTTT	TRBV6-1	TRBJ2-2	once	.
CASNSPGLSYEQYF	TGTGCCAGCAACTCCCCAGGGCTCTCCTACGAGCAGTACTTC	TRBV13	TRBJ2-7	.	.
CASSPPAGMNTGELFF	TGTGCCAGCAGCCCGCCAGCGGGGATGAACACCGGGGAGCTGTTTTTT	TRBV7-6	TRBJ2-2	.	TRBD2
CASSNKSGASGYRETQYF	TGTGCCAGCAGCAACAAAAGCGGGGCGTCCGGGTATAGAGAGACCCAGTACTTC	TRBV14	TRBJ2-5	.	TRBD2
CASSLAGSGANVLTF	TGTGCCAGCAGCTTAGCCGGGTCTGGGGCCAACGTCCTGACTTTC	TRBV7-8	TRBJ2-6	.	.
CASSLSGQGKYGYTF	TGTGCCAGCAGCCTTTCGGGACAGGGCAAATATGGCTACACCTTC	TRBV11-2	TRBJ1-2	.	TRBD1
CASSSPDREGSPLHF	TGTGCCAGCAGTTCACCAGACAGGGAGGGTTCACCCCTCCACTTT	TRBV28	TRBJ1-6	few	TRBD1
CASSLSEEEGEKLFF	TGTGCCAGCAGCTTGTCGGAGGAGGAGGGTGAAAAACTGTTTTTT	TRBV5-4	TRBJ1-4	.	.
CASSEAGGDSNQPQHF	TGTGCCAGCAGTGAAGCGGGGGGGGATAGCAATCAGCCCCAGCATTTT	TRBV6-1	TRBJ1-5	.	.